The clone carrying this T cell receptor beta chain was counted a few times. Its antigen is currently unknown. TCRdb ran MiXCR on the 5' RACE reads and lists one entry per CDR3 protein. The sample consists of 500,000 to 700,000 distinct CDR3 sequences, around 7.5% of them appearing once. The sample belongs to a study of identical twins. Points from the study as a whole: Zero-insertion analyses could be partly confounded by invariant MAIT and iNKT cells. High-abundance cord blood beta clonotypes had fewer insertions; memory repertoires showed none. Surplus twin overlap in beta out-of-frame sequences was less pronounced.

CDR1 is SQVTM, CDR2 ANQGSEA, per germline. The CDR3 extends over 14 amino acids. The V and J ends lost 5 bases and 4 bases respectively, with 15 bases between them. The data also belong to a second study, concerning yellow fever vaccine responses in identical twins. That study reports: It has been reported that, in twins, the vaccine T cell response seemed partly convergent and partly personalized.

The sample comprised PBMCs. This receptor was taken from a woman under 30 in good health. The genes are TRBV29-1 and TRBJ2-1; a possible D gene is TRBD1 (6 bases). CDR3 region: CSVFGGPPYNEQFF. CDR3 sequence (DNA): TGCAGCGTTTTTGGGGGCCCGCCGTACAATGAGCAGTTCTTC.